Below are 7 T cell receptor beta chains sequenced from a single sample in a study of blood T cells in healthy people across ages. The authors ran a second PCR of roughly 6 to 12 cycles using a sample-barcoded 5' primer and a J-beta primer mix. One entry per CDR3 protein results from TCRdb running MiXCR on the 5' RACE reads. The sample carries 700,000 to 950,000 distinct CDR3 sequences, over 45% recorded once. Sequencing was performed on blood. These receptor sequences come from a man younger than 45 in good health.

This clonotype occurred a few times. This chain uses TRBV28 with TRBJ2-5; D uncertain. Trimming shortened V by 4 bases and J by 5 bases, and 8 bases separated the two germline ends. This CDR3 spans 12 amino acids. CDR1 is MDHEN, CDR2 SYDVKM, per germline. The CDR3 DNA reads TGTGCCAGCAGTTCAGTGAAGGAGACCCAGTACTTC. It is translated as CASSSVKETQYF.

This chain joins TRBV6-6 and TRBJ2-5, with 10 bases identical to TRBD1. J gave up 4 bases and V 6 bases, and 5 bases lay outside the gene matches. The CDR3 runs to 14 residues. Germline V gene sequence: CDR1 MNHNY, CDR2 SVGAGI (reference sequence). CDR3 residues: CASSPDRGRETQYF. CDR3 nucleotide sequence: TGTGCCAGCAGCCCCGACAGGGGGCGAGAGACCCAGTACTTC.

This clonotype was recorded only once. The chain has TRBV20-1 and TRBJ1-2, with D possibly TRBD1 on 5 matching bases. The V gene's germline CDR1 is DFQATT and CDR2 SNEGSKA (reference sequence). The CDR3 is 11 amino acids. V was clipped by 5 bases and J by 8 bases, with 12 bases between them. The CDR3 bases are TGCAGTGCTGGGGCAGGGCGAGGCTACACCTTC. As protein: CSAGAGRGYTF.

The rearrangement uses TRBV28 and TRBJ2-5; D is possibly TRBD1 or TRBD2 (5 bases each). Germline CDR1 reads MDHEN; CDR2 reads SYDVKM. CDR3 length: 13 amino acids. V was clipped by 2 bases and J by 5 bases, with 9 bases between them. The CDR3 loop reads CASSLRGDETQYF. The DNA of the CDR3 is TGTGCCAGCAGTTTAAGAGGGGACGAGACCCAGTACTTC.

The J gene is TRBJ2-1, the V gene TRBV7-3; possibly TRBD1 for D (6 bases). TRBJ2-7 matches the DNA end more closely, so the J call is doubtful. The CDR3 extends over 15 amino acids. Germline-derived CDR1 and CDR2 are SGHTA and FQGTGA. CDR3 nucleotides: TGTGCCAGCAGGGAGAAAGGGGGTCCCTACAATGAGCAGTACTTC. The encoded protein is CASREKGGPYNEQYF.

The chain joins TRBV7-2 to TRBJ2-1; D is ambiguous. V lost 1 base, J lost 3 bases, and 13 bases lay in between. In germline, CDR1 is SGHTA, CDR2 FQGNSA. This CDR3 contains 16 residues. The CDR3 sequence: CASSLVIAVLYNEQFF. The CDR3 coding sequence is TGTGCCAGCAGCTTAGTTATAGCTGTCCTCTACAATGAGCAGTTCTTC.

The gene calls are TRBV27 and TRBJ2-3; D remains ambiguous. Germline V CDR1 and CDR2: MNHEY, SMNVEV (reference sequence). The CDR3 runs to 14 residues. V was clipped by 3 bases and J by 0 bases, with 7 bases between them. This chain's CDR3 is CASSFTSSTDTQYF. As DNA, the CDR3 is TGTGCCAGCAGTTTTACCTCTAGCACAGATACGCAGTATTTT.